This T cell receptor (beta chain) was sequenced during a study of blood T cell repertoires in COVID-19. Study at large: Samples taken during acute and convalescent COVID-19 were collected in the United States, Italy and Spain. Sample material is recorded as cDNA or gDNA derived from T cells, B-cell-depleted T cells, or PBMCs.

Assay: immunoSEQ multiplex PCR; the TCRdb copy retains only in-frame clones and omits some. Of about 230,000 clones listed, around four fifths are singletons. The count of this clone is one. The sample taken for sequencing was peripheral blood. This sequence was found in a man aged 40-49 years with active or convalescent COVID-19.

Here the CDR3 DNA reads TGTGCCTGGAGCACAGGGGGGGGAACTGAAGCTTTCTTT. The encoded protein is CAWSTGGGTEAFF. The genes are TRBV30 and TRBJ1-1; 8 bases are shared with TRBD1. Germline-derived CDR1 and CDR2 are GTSNPN and SVGIG (reference sequence). The CDR3 loop spans 13 amino acids. V gave up 3 bases and J gave up 5 bases; unmatched junction bases: 5.